A single sample gave rise to the 18 T cell receptor beta chains below, sequenced in a study of CD8+CD57+ T cells in acquired aplastic anemia (dated by TCRdb to 2017 to 2018). These reads were obtained on an Illumina HiSeq 2000. Genomic DNA served as template for TCR beta VDJ combination and CDR3 sequence profiling. The public reads were run again by TCRdb, first through fastp at Q25 and then through MiXCR, and only productive beta chains were kept. Each entry is one CDR3 protein sequence, shown with its most common DNA and genes. The sample profile shows about 210,000 distinct CDR3 sequences; around 60% of them were found once. The top ten hold 25% to 35% of the sample. The sequenced sample consisted of sorted CD4+, CD8+, or CD8+CD57+ T cells (not recorded which) from PBMCs. The receptors originated from a human donor in good health.

This rearrangement joins TRBV7-9 to TRBJ2-3, with no clear D. In germline, CDR1 is SEHNR, CDR2 FQNEAQ (reference sequence). The CDR3 sequence is 15 residues long. Trimming took 1 base from V and 3 from J, leaving 11 bases between them. CDR3 loop: CASSLVLGPTDTQYF. The CDR3 DNA is TGTGCCAGCAGCTTAGTCTTAGGCCCAACAGATACGCAGTATTTT.

This chain uses TRBV19 with TRBJ2-7; the D call may be TRBD1 or TRBD2 (5 bases each). This CDR3 is 14 amino acids long. The V gene's germline CDR1 is LNHDA and CDR2 SQIVND (reference sequence). V was pared by 2 bases and J by 5 bases, with 13 bases between. The CDR3 reads CASSIKGSWHEQYF. The CDR3 DNA reads as TGTGCCAGTAGTATAAAGGGGAGCTGGCACGAGCAGTACTTC.

The genes are TRBV4-1 and TRBJ2-7; possibly TRBD2 for D (6 bases). Germline lookup yields CDR1 MGHRA and CDR2 YSYEKL. With 1 base removed from V and 0 bases from J, the gap between germline ends came to 13 bases. This CDR3 contains 16 residues. The CDR3 DNA sequence: TGCGCCAGCAGCCAAGTTCTGGGGCGGGACTCCTACGAGCAGTACTTC. This translates into CASSQVLGRDSYEQYF.

V and J are TRBV20-1 and TRBJ2-5; D might be TRBD2 (6 bases). Germline values: CDR1 DFQATT, CDR2 SNEGSKA (reference sequence). Trimming pared 5 bases from V and 7 bases from J, leaving 17 bases between. The CDR3 has 13 amino acids. CDR3 protein: CSAGGREEGTQYF. For the CDR3, the DNA is TGCAGTGCTGGGGGAAGGGAGGAGGGGACCCAGTACTTC.

J is TRBJ1-5 and V is TRBV9; D call uncertain. Germline loops: CDR1 SGDLS, CDR2 YYNGEE. The CDR3 contains 14 residues. Trimming cost V 0 bases and J 5 bases, with 9 bases left between them. The CDR3, as DNA: TGTGCCAGCAGCGTAGCTGGGTTGGATCAGCCCCAGCATTTT. Protein sequence: CASSVAGLDQPQHF.

This clonotype was counted a few times. The chain has TRBV7-2 and TRBJ1-2; D not certain. V was cut by 0 bases and J by 0 bases, with 11 bases left in between. This CDR3 comprises 16 residues. Germline assignment: CDR1 SGHTA and CDR2 FQGNSA. This CDR3 reads CASSLAAAASNYGYTF. DNA for the CDR3: TGTGCCAGCAGCTTAGCTGCGGCAGCGTCTAACTATGGCTACACCTTC.

The CDR3 DNA reads as TGTGCCAGTAGCTCTGGACAGGGACCCGCTTTCTTT. It codes for CASSSGQGPAFF. The V gene is TRBV19, the J gene TRBJ1-1; the match to TRBD1 covers 8 bases. V dropped 6 bases and J dropped 11; count of bases not matched to a gene: 8. The length of the CDR3 is 12 residues. Germline V gives CDR1 LNHDA, CDR2 SQIVND (reference sequence).

This sequence joins TRBV5-1 and TRBJ1-1; no clear D. The CDR3 is 15 residues long. Trimming stripped 0 bases from V and 0 bases from J, with 9 bases between. Germline V gene sequence: CDR1 SGHRS, CDR2 YFSETQ. Here the CDR3 DNA reads TGCGCCAGCAGCTTGGGGGTCCTCATGAACACTGAAGCTTTCTTT. Residues: CASSLGVLMNTEAFF.

This clonotype was counted a few times. The chain employs TRBV28 and TRBJ2-2; 12 bases align to TRBD2. The CDR3 is made up of 18 amino acids. Germline CDR1 reads MDHEN; CDR2 reads SYDVKM. The V gene end was trimmed by 4 bases and the J gene end by 9 bases; junction bases not matched to a gene: 15. The CDR3 DNA is TGTGCCAGCAGTTCACTCATTCGACTAGCGGGAGATGACCGGGAGCTGTTTTTT. Translation: CASSSLIRLAGDDRELFF.

This clonotype has just one count. This chain uses TRBV29-1 with TRBJ2-5; tentative D call: TRBD2 (5 bases). CDR3 length: 14 residues. Germline-derived CDR1 and CDR2 are SQVTM and ANQGSEA. With 3 bases removed from V and 3 bases from J, the gap between germline ends came to 14 bases. The CDR3: CSVEDSIPEETQYF. The CDR3 region has the DNA TGCAGCGTTGAGGACTCCATACCCGAAGAGACCCAGTACTTC.

The chain couples TRBV29-1 to TRBJ2-3; 11 nucleotides align to TRBD2. J gave up 8 bases and V 4 bases, and 5 bases lay outside the gene matches. Germline V gene lookup returns CDR1 SQVTM and CDR2 ANQGSEA. The CDR3 consists of 13 residues. CDR3 coding DNA: TGCAGCGTTGGCACTAGCGGGGGAGGTACGCAGTATTTT. This translates into CSVGTSGGGTQYF.

The CDR3 nucleotides are TGTGCCAGCTCACCACGTAGGCAGGACGGAGAACCCCTCCACTTT. Translation: CASSPRRQDGEPLHF. The rearrangement links TRBV18 to TRBJ1-6; D ambiguous. The CDR3 loop spans 15 amino acids. The ends were cut back, 1 base at V and 12 bases at J, with 16 bases in the middle. The V gene's germline CDR1 is KGHSH and CDR2 LQKENI.

In its sample, this clonotype was seen many times. The chain carries TRBV7-6 and TRBJ2-1; 9 nucleotides agree with TRBD2. The CDR3 consists of 15 residues. The V gene end was trimmed by 3 bases and the J gene end by 3 bases; junction bases not matched to a gene: 3. CDR1 SGHVS and CDR2 FNYEAQ come from the germline V gene. The CDR3 here is CASSFSGGDYNEQFF. The CDR3 nucleotides are TGTGCCAGCAGCTTTAGCGGGGGCGACTACAATGAGCAGTTCTTC.

This clonotype was recorded only once. The chain uses TRBV15 and TRBJ1-5; D possibly corresponds to TRBD1 (5 bases). V lost 4 bases and J lost 7, with 14 bases in between. The CDR3 spans 14 residues. CDR1 and CDR2 (germline): LNHNV, YYDKDF (reference sequence). CDR3 coding DNA: TGTGCCACCAGCAAGGGGCGGGATAGGCAGCCCCAGCATTTT. Protein sequence: CATSKGRDRQPQHF.

The rearrangement links TRBV7-2 to TRBJ2-1; D unresolved. From germline, CDR1 is SGHTA and CDR2 FQGNSA. CDR3 length: 11 residues. V was cut by 2 bases and J by 7 bases, with 3 bases left in between. The CDR3 region is CASSLWNEQFF. In DNA, the CDR3 is TGTGCCAGCAGCTTATGGAATGAGCAGTTCTTC.

CDR3 bases: TGTGCCACCAGTGAAGGTGGACAGGGAGGAGAAGAGACCCAGTACTTC. Protein product: CATSEGGQGGEETQYF. This chain uses TRBV24-1 with TRBJ2-5; 8 bases map to TRBD1. Trimming cost V 4 bases and J 3 bases; bases outside gene matches: 9. CDR1 KGHDR and CDR2 SFDVKD come from the germline V gene. The length of the CDR3 is 16 residues.

This clonotype has a handful of counts. The V and J genes are TRBV6-6 and TRBJ2-7; 9 bases fit TRBD1. This CDR3 spans 13 amino acids. The germline V gene has CDR1 MNHNY and CDR2 SVGAGI (reference sequence). Trimming removed 5 bases from V and 4 bases from J; junction bases left unmatched: 3. The CDR3 DNA reads as TGTGCCAGCAGTGGACAGGGGCTGTACGAGCAGTACTTC. Translation: CASSGQGLYEQYF.

This rearrangement joins TRBV19 to TRBJ2-7, with a possible D match to TRBD2 (6 bases). CDR3 size: 13 residues. The germline gives CDR1 LNHDA, CDR2 SQIVND (reference sequence). With 8 bases removed from V and 6 bases from J, the gap between germline ends came to 17 bases. This CDR3 reads CASGEDLEAEQYF. CDR3 nucleotides: TGTGCCAGTGGGGAGGACCTGGAGGCCGAGCAGTACTTC.